This T cell receptor (beta chain) was profiled in a study of T cell clonality in common variable immunodeficiency. Study-level findings and limits: In common variable immunodeficiency, TCR beta chains reportedly carried fewer deletions and N-nucleotide insertions. Links between repertoire features and CVID complications were heterogeneity-limited. Compared with healthy controls, CVID subjects showed increased TCRbeta clonality, mostly in about a third.

This CDR3 spans 15 amino acids. The germline gives CDR1 DFQATT, CDR2 SNEGSKA (reference sequence). Losses at the gene ends were 2 bases for V and 0 bases for J; bases not matched to a gene: 6. CVID and control samples used equivalent genomic DNA input. Profiled with immunoSEQ multiplex PCR; TCRdb holds only in-frame clones, not every one. The sample has some 80,000 clones, none seen only once. This clone showed up many times. What it binds is unknown. The read finishes 3 residues shy of the CDR3 end, and the germline J gene is used to complete it. The rearrangement uses TRBV20-1 and TRBJ2-7; 8 bases are a match to TRBD2. The specimen sequenced was peripheral blood mononuclear cells. The sequence came from a person between 18 and 75 years old in good health. The DNA read from the CDR3 is TGCAGTGCTAGACAGAGCGGGAGCAGCTCCTACGAG. Translated, it gives CSARQSGSSSYE. The full CDR3 protein is CSARQSGSSSYEQYF.